This T cell receptor (beta chain) was sequenced in a study of technical replicates of blood from several donors. Clones were sequenced by immunoSEQ multiplex PCR, and TCRdb holds only the in-frame ones, with some missing. Of approximately 81,000 clones listed, approximately 94% are singletons. Per the germline V gene, CDR1 is MNHEY and CDR2 is SMNVEV (reference sequence). V was cut by 5 bases and J by 5 bases, with 16 bases left in between. This CDR3 has 14 residues. This clonotype was obtained from a human donor in good health. Input material: T cells isolated from PBMCs. J is TRBJ2-7 and V is TRBV27; possibly TRBD2 for D (7 bases). The DNA of the CDR3 is TGTGCCAGCAGTAAGGGAGGAGGGGGGGACGAGCAGTACTTC. The encoded protein is CASSKGGGGDEQYF.